Presented here are 29 T cell receptor beta chains from one specimen sequenced in a study of cytomegalovirus exposure and HLA in healthy donors. PCR amplification relied on 60 Vbeta primers (plus 13 Jbeta primers). Only in-frame clones appear in the TCRdb table, and some are missing; sequencing was by immunoSEQ multiplex PCR. The data contain fewer than 55,000 clones, approximately 57% of them seen just once; the ten biggest clones take up about 11%. The sample was PBMCs. The receptors here all came from a man in his 60s in good health and CMV-seropositive.

The sample holds a few counts of this clone. V usage is TRBV2 and J usage is TRBJ2-3; 8 positions match TRBD1. CDR3 length equals 13 residues. CDR1 is SNHLY, CDR2 FYNNEI, per germline. Trimming removed 11 bases from V and 3 bases from J; junction bases left unmatched: 7. The CDR3 bases are TGTGCCTCCCAGGGGGCGAGGACAGATACGCAGTATTTT. Its translation: CASQGARTDTQYF.

This sequence joins TRBV28 and TRBJ2-7; 14 nucleotides agree with TRBD2. Looked up from germline, CDR1 is MDHEN and CDR2 is SYDVKM. The ends lost 2 bases at V and 0 bases at J; junction bases unmatched: 15. The CDR3 runs 21 residues. CDR3 in amino acids: CASSLNHGLGLAGGYSYEQYF. The CDR3 DNA reads as TGTGCCAGCAGTTTAAACCACGGACTCGGACTAGCGGGAGGTTACTCCTACGAGCAGTACTTC. Full variable domain (missing parts from reference TRBV28 and TRBJ2-7): DVKVTQSSRYLVKRTGEKVFLECVQDMDHENMFWYRQDPGLGLRLIYFSYDVKMKEKGDIPEGYSVSREKKERFSLILESASTNQTSMYLCASSLNHGLGLAGGYSYEQYFGPGTRLTVT.

This clone was counted a few times. This chain connects TRBV7-6 to TRBJ2-1; 7 nucleotides match TRBD2. The trim removed 5 bases at V and 9 bases at J, leaving 4 bases unmatched. The germline V gene has CDR1 SGHVS and CDR2 FNYEAQ. The CDR3 is 12 residues long. The CDR3 DNA reads TGTGCCAGCAGCGGGAGGGCTGGTGAGCAGTTCTTC. Its protein is CASSGRAGEQFF.

This rearrangement joins TRBV7-8 to TRBJ2-5; 12 bases are a match to TRBD2. Germline V gene lookup returns CDR1 SGHVS and CDR2 FQNEAQ. The CDR3 spans 17 residues. V dropped 4 bases and J dropped 5; count of bases not matched to a gene: 11. The CDR3 protein is CASSSGLAGPRWETQYF. CDR3 in DNA: TGTGCCAGCAGCTCAGGACTAGCGGGGCCACGATGGGAGACCCAGTACTTC.

This clone was detected a few times. This chain uses TRBV29-1 with TRBJ2-1; D perhaps matches TRBD1 (5 bases). This CDR3 spans 11 amino acids. The V and J ends lost 7 bases and 10 bases respectively, with 14 bases between them. Germline V gene lookup returns CDR1 SQVTM and CDR2 ANQGSEA. CDR3 sequence reads: CSGAGGQEQFF. The DNA of the CDR3 is TGCAGCGGCGCCGGTGGACAAGAGCAGTTCTTC.

This clone has just a few counts. The rearrangement links TRBV5-1 to TRBJ2-6; TRBD2 agrees at 7 bases. The CDR3 extends over 17 amino acids. The J segment lost 1 base and the V segment lost 0 bases, leaving 4 bases of the junction unmatched. Looked up from germline, CDR1 is SGHRS and CDR2 is YFSETQ. The CDR3 bases are TGCGCCAGCAGCTTGGCGGGGGGACCTTCTGGGGCCAACGTCCTGACTTTC. Encoded protein: CASSLAGGPSGANVLTF.

This clone turned up a few times. CDR3 in DNA: TGCGCCAGCAGCTTGGTTGGGGGGTCCTACAATGAGCAGTTCTTC. It encodes CASSLVGGSYNEQFF. The rearrangement joins TRBV5-1 to TRBJ2-1; the D gene is possibly TRBD2 (6 bases). This CDR3 comprises 15 residues. The germline V gene has CDR1 SGHRS and CDR2 YFSETQ. The ends were cut back, 0 bases at V and 1 base at J, with 8 bases in the middle.

The chain has TRBV7-9 and TRBJ2-7; 11 bases are a match to TRBD2. This CDR3 is 15 amino acids long. Germline CDR1 and CDR2: SEHNR and FQNEAQ (reference sequence). Trimming took 5 bases from V and 0 from J; bases not matched to a gene: 3. The CDR3 DNA reads as TGTGCCAGCAGCGCAACTAGCGGGAGCTCCTACGAGCAGTACTTC. It codes for CASSATSGSSYEQYF.

The V and J genes are TRBV19 and TRBJ2-3; TRBD1 matches at 7 bases. The germline gives CDR1 LNHDA, CDR2 SQIVND (reference sequence). Trimming cost V 6 bases and J 1 base; bases outside gene matches: 7. There are 15 residues in the CDR3. CDR3 sequence reads: CASSTRQGGTDTQYF. DNA for the CDR3: TGTGCCAGTAGCACTCGACAGGGTGGCACAGATACGCAGTATTTT.

The chain carries TRBV7-9 and TRBJ2-1, with 13 positions matching TRBD2. The CDR3 is 15 amino acids. The ends lost 5 bases at V and 9 bases at J; junction bases unmatched: 7. Germline V gives CDR1 SEHNR, CDR2 FQNEAQ (reference sequence). The CDR3 protein is CASSLGLAGVIEQFF. DNA for the CDR3: TGTGCCAGCAGCCTCGGACTAGCGGGAGTGATTGAGCAGTTCTTC.

This chain joins TRBV2 and TRBJ2-7; 10 bases line up with TRBD1. The V gene's germline CDR1 is SNHLY and CDR2 FYNNEI. CDR3 size: 20 residues. The V segment lost 4 bases and the J segment 7 bases; nucleotides outside the gene matches: 25. CDR3 region: CASSARSRTGGIGKMWEQYF. The CDR3 nucleotides are TGTGCCAGCAGTGCCCGATCGAGGACAGGGGGGATAGGAAAGATGTGGGAGCAGTACTTC.

V gene TRBV28 combines with J gene TRBJ2-7; tentative D call: TRBD1 (6 bases). Germline CDR1 MDHEN, CDR2 SYDVKM. This CDR3 is built from 24 residues. The V and J ends lost 2 bases and 2 bases respectively, with 40 bases between them. The CDR3 nucleotides read TGTGCCAGCAGTTTAGCGGGTTTCTTCCTTCTATTCAGGACAGAGCGAGACGAAGCCTACGAGCAGTACTTC. This codes for CASSLAGFFLLFRTERDEAYEQYF.

The chain links TRBV7-9 to TRBJ2-2, with TRBD1 identical over 7 bases. Germline CDR1 reads SEHNR; CDR2 reads FQNEAQ (reference sequence). With 3 bases clipped from V and 0 bases from J, the junction kept 7 bases outside the gene matches. The length of the CDR3 is 17 residues. The CDR3 DNA reads TGTGCCAGCAGCTTCCCCGGGACAGTTGCGAACACCGGGGAGCTGTTTTTT. Protein: CASSFPGTVANTGELFF. Full variable domain (outside the CDR3, taken from reference TRBV7-9 and TRBJ2-2): DTGVSQNPRHKITKRGQNVTFRCDPISEHNRLYWYRQTLGQGPEFLTYFQNEAQLEKSRLLSDRFSAERPKGSFSTLEIQRTEQGDSAMYLCASSFPGTVANTGELFFGEGSRLTVL.

This sequence joins TRBV30 and TRBJ2-5, with a weak D call TRBD2 (5 bases). V was trimmed by 1 base and J by 5 bases, leaving 14 bases between them. In germline, CDR1 is GTSNPN, CDR2 SVGIG (reference sequence). This CDR3 comprises 14 residues. CDR3 in amino acids: CAWSGVGGGETQYF. In nucleotides, the CDR3 is TGTGCCTGGAGTGGAGTCGGCGGCGGGGAGACCCAGTACTTC.

This sequence joins TRBV28 and TRBJ2-2; 7 bases agree with TRBD1. CDR3 size: 15 residues. CDR1 is MDHEN and CDR2 is SYDVKM in the germline V gene. The V and J ends lost 8 bases and 5 bases, in that order; junction bases with no gene match: 11. The CDR3 DNA is TGTGCCAGCCTCAGGGCAGGGGGAAGAACCGGGGAGCTGTTTTTT. Encoded protein: CASLRAGGRTGELFF.

The chain employs TRBV5-4 and TRBJ2-3; 14 nucleotides align to TRBD2. Per germline, CDR1 SGHNT and CDR2 YYREEE (reference sequence). Losses at the gene ends were 4 bases for V and 6 bases for J; bases not matched to a gene: 7. This CDR3 is 16 amino acids long. CDR3 residues: CASSQTSGRASDTQYF. DNA for the CDR3: TGTGCCAGCAGCCAGACTAGCGGGAGGGCCAGCGATACGCAGTATTTT.

The chain links TRBV27 to TRBJ2-7; a weak D match, TRBD1 (6 bases). Germline CDR1 reads MNHEY; CDR2 reads SMNVEV (reference sequence). The ends were cut back, 5 bases at V and 3 bases at J, with 11 bases in the middle. This CDR3 is 13 amino acids long. The CDR3 bases are TGTGCCAGCAGTCCGGGACAACACTACGAGCAGTACTTC. This sequence encodes CASSPGQHYEQYF.

Remarks on this clone: Compared with germline, one end of the junction differs, possibly owing to a read error. The genes are TRBV4-1 and TRBJ2-1; 7 nucleotides line up with TRBD1. This CDR3 has 19 residues. Germline lookup yields CDR1 MGHRA and CDR2 YSYEKL. The CDR3, as DNA: TGCGCCAGCAGCCAAGAGGCAGGGGGAGAAAGATACTCCCACAATGAGCAGTTCTTC. Translation: CASSQEAGGERYSHNEQFF.

This chain links TRBV4-3 with TRBJ2-1, with D possibly TRBD2 on 6 matching bases. Germline-derived CDR1 and CDR2 are LGHNA and YSLEER. The CDR3 has 13 amino acids. Between the trimmed V and J ends, which lost 3 bases and 7 bases, there was a span of 10 bases. This CDR3 reads CASSQEGWNEQFF. CDR3 coding DNA: TGCGCCAGCAGCCAGGAGGGGTGGAATGAGCAGTTCTTC.

This clone was observed a handful of times. The chain links TRBV19 to TRBJ2-7; 7 bases match TRBD1. CDR1 and CDR2 from the germline V gene are LNHDA and SQIVND (reference sequence). This CDR3 has 14 amino acids. Trimming at V came to 6 bases and at J to 5 bases, leaving 10 bases not matched to a gene. In nucleotides, the CDR3 is TGTGCCAGTAGCCAAGGGGGACAGTTTGACGAGCAGTACTTC. Its protein product is CASSQGGQFDEQYF.

The chain links TRBV11-2 to TRBJ2-2; no reliable D call. This CDR3 comprises 12 residues. V lost 1 base, J lost 6 bases, and 3 bases lay in between. CDR1 and CDR2 (germline): SGHAT, FQNNGV. CDR3 sequence: CASSLGPGELFF. The CDR3 DNA reads as TGTGCCAGCAGCTTAGGGCCCGGGGAGCTGTTTTTT.

This clone occurred a few times. This chain links TRBV29-1 with TRBJ1-1; tentatively, D is TRBD1 (5 bases). The V gene lost 5 bases and the J gene lost 6 bases, with 13 bases spanning the gap. The CDR3 length is 12 residues. The V gene's germline CDR1 is SQVTM and CDR2 ANQGSEA. The CDR3 nucleotides read TGCAGCGTTCACCGACAGCTGGCTGAAGCTTTCTTT. This gives the protein CSVHRQLAEAFF.

This chain joins TRBV9 and TRBJ2-1; TRBD2 is a possible D gene (7 bases). The CDR3 has 13 amino acids. CDR1 is SGDLS, CDR2 YYNGEE, per germline. Trimming cost V 4 bases and J 9 bases, with 14 bases left between them. The CDR3 nucleotides are TGTGCCAGCAGCCTGAGGAGGGGGGGTGAGCAGTTCTTC. Its translation: CASSLRRGGEQFF.

The chain is built from TRBV6-5 and TRBJ2-3, with a weak D call TRBD1 (6 bases). CDR3 length equals 16 residues. Trimming shortened V by 4 bases and J by 5 bases, and 19 bases separated the two germline ends. Germline-derived CDR1 and CDR2 are MNHEY and SVGAGI. CDR3 nucleotide sequence: TGTGCCAGCAGTTCATCGACAGGTTCCCTCGGAGATACGCAGTATTTT. Protein product: CASSSSTGSLGDTQYF.

The V call is TRBV30, the J call TRBJ1-5; TRBD1 matches 7 bases. In germline, CDR1 is GTSNPN, CDR2 SVGIG (reference sequence). After removal of 0 bases from V and 0 bases from J, the junction contained 11 bases not matched to a gene. The CDR3 contains 18 residues. CDR3 nucleotides: TGTGCCTGGAGTGTTGGGCAGGGGGTTCTCTATAGCAATCAGCCCCAGCATTTT. It yields the protein CAWSVGQGVLYSNQPQHF.

The rearrangement joins TRBV25-1 to TRBJ1-3, with TRBD1 matching 7 bases. The CDR3 consists of 14 residues. V gave up 9 bases and J gave up 0 bases; unmatched junction bases: 5. CDR1 and CDR2 (germline): MGHDK, SYGVNS. CDR3 amino acids: CASGDSVSGNTIYF. The CDR3 DNA sequence: TGTGCCAGTGGGGACAGCGTCTCTGGAAACACCATATATTTT. The full variable domain, in which reference TRBV25-1 and TRBJ1-3 provide the parts outside the CDR3, is EADIYQTPRYLVIGTGKKITLECSQTMGHDKMYWYQQDPGMELHLIHYSYGVNSTEKGDLSSESTVSRIRTEHFPLTLESARPSHTSQYLCASGDSVSGNTIYFGEGSWLTVV.

This clone was seen a handful of times. The chain has TRBV5-1 and TRBJ1-4, with TRBD1 as a possible D gene (6 bases). Trimming left V 4 bases short and J 4 bases short, with 14 bases between. CDR3 size: 15 residues. Germline V gene sequence: CDR1 SGHRS, CDR2 YFSETQ. CDR3 loop: CASSATGRGNEKLFF. The CDR3 DNA reads TGCGCCAGCAGCGCGACAGGCAGGGGTAATGAAAAACTGTTTTTT.

The V and J genes are TRBV19 and TRBJ2-1; 9 positions match TRBD2. CDR3 length: 15 amino acids. Unmatched junction bases numbered 5, after V lost 7 bases and J lost 1 base. Per germline, CDR1 LNHDA and CDR2 SQIVND (reference sequence). DNA for the CDR3: TGTGCCAGTAAGGTTAGCGGGAGTTCCTACAATGAGCAGTTCTTC. It codes for CASKVSGSSYNEQFF.

This sequence joins TRBV14 and TRBJ2-1; 12 bases map to TRBD2. The CDR3 has 16 amino acids. Germline CDR1 is SGHDN and CDR2 is FVKESK. The ends lost 0 bases at V and 10 bases at J; junction bases unmatched: 7. DNA of the CDR3: TGTGCCAGCAGCCAAGAACTAGCGGGAGGCCCTTGGGAGCAGTTCTTC. Amino acids: CASSQELAGGPWEQFF. Based on the CDR3 plus reference TRBV14 and TRBJ2-1, the full variable domain is EAGVTQFPSHSVIEKGQTVTLRCDPISGHDNLYWYRRVMGKEIKFLLHFVKESKQDESGMPNNRFLAERTGGTYSTLKVQPAELEDSGVYFCASSQELAGGPWEQFFGPGTRLTVL.